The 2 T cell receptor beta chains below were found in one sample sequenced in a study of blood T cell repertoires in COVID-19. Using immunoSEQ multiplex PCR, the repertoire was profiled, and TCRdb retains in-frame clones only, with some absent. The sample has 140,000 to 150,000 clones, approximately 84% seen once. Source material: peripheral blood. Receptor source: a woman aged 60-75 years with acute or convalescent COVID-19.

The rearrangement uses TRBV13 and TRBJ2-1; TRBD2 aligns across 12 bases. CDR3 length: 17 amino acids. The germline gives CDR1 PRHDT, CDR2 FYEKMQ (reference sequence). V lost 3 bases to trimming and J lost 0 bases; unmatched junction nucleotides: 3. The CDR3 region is CASSFRTSGNSYNEQFF. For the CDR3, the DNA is TGTGCCAGCAGCTTCAGGACTAGCGGGAACTCCTACAATGAGCAGTTCTTC.

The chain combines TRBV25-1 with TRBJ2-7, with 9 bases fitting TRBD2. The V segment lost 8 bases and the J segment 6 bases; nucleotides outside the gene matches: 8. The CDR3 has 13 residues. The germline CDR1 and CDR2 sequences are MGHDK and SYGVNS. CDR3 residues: CASSSGTFGEQYF. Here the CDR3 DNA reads TGTGCCAGCTCTAGCGGGACGTTCGGCGAGCAGTACTTC.